This T cell receptor beta chain was sequenced for a study of blood T cells in healthy people across ages. Study results and limitations: The authors considered diversity estimates from one million T cells to be underestimates. Shifts in expanded clonotypes may have been confounded by donor CMV status, which was unknown.

Combining a sample-barcoded 5' primer with a J-beta primer mix, a second PCR ran for roughly 7 to 11 cycles. TCRdb re-derived calls from the 5' RACE reads in MiXCR, one entry per CDR3 protein. The sample lists around 1,700,000 distinct CDR3 sequences, 28% occurring once. About this clonotype: What it recognizes is unknown.

Drawn from each donor were 9 to 10 milliliters of peripheral blood. This CDR3 region has 14 residues. Looked up from germline, CDR1 is DFQATT and CDR2 is SNEGSKA (reference sequence). V lost 0 bases to trimming and J lost 5 bases; unmatched junction nucleotides: 6. The material sequenced was blood. The receptor was derived from a woman aged 25 to 39 in good health. The genes are TRBV20-1 and TRBJ1-1; 7 nucleotides line up with TRBD1. The CDR3, as DNA: TGCAGTGCTAGAGAAGACAGGGTTAAGACTGAAGCTTTCTTT. It encodes CSAREDRVKTEAFF.